A selection of T cell receptor beta chains follows, all from one sample in a study of OX40 agonist ivuxolimab in advanced cancers. This table comes from immunoSEQ multiplex PCR, and its TCRdb copy is limited to in-frame clones, with some not included. The repertoire holds some 80,000 clones, with roughly 86% as singletons. Sample: CD4+ or CD8+ T cells sorted from blood, taken in a trial of the OX40 agonist ivuxolimab. These receptors came from an adult with an advanced solid tumor such as melanoma, head and neck, liver or kidney cancer. Each CDR3 is given with its conserved first and last residue. The D gene is left open where the match is weak. Only part of the rows carry a size: once, few, many, or a class if the clone is expanded.

v_call: TRBV5-1; d_call: TRBD1; j_call: TRBJ1-1; clone_size: NA; cdr3_nt: TGCGCCAGCAGCCCCGGACAGGGGGCGCCCCCATCTGAAGCTTTCTTT; cdr3_aa: CASSPGQGAPPSEAFF
v_call: TRBV30; d_call: NA; j_call: TRBJ2-3; clone_size: once; cdr3_nt: TGTGCCTGGAGTCGGGGGCAGGGGGAAACAGATACGCAGTATTTT; cdr3_aa: CAWSRGQGETDTQYF
v_call: TRBV7-2; d_call: TRBD2; j_call: TRBJ2-1; clone_size: NA; cdr3_nt: TGTGCCAGCAGCATTAGCGGGGGGGGCTCCTACAATGAGCAGTTCTTC; cdr3_aa: CASSISGGGSYNEQFF
v_call: TRBV5-4; d_call: TRBD2; j_call: TRBJ2-3; clone_size: NA; cdr3_nt: TGTGCCAGCAGCCCCGGGAGGGCGGGAGGAAGCACAGATACGCAGTATTTT; cdr3_aa: CASSPGRAGGSTDTQYF
v_call: TRBV7-9; d_call: NA; j_call: TRBJ1-5; clone_size: NA; cdr3_nt: TGTGCCAGCAGCGGCAGGGGTAGGGGCAATCAGCCCCAGCATTTT; cdr3_aa: CASSGRGRGNQPQHF
v_call: TRBV4-3; d_call: NA; j_call: TRBJ1-6; clone_size: NA; cdr3_nt: TGCGCCAGCAGCCCAGGGGTCAGTCAAAATTCACCCCTCCACTTT; cdr3_aa: CASSPGVSQNSPLHF
v_call: TRBV5-5; d_call: NA; j_call: TRBJ2-3; clone_size: medium-sized; cdr3_nt: TGTGCCAGCAGCCCGCAGGAGGTCGAGACAGATACGCAGTATTTT; cdr3_aa: CASSPQEVETDTQYF
v_call: TRBV6-5; d_call: NA; j_call: TRBJ2-2; clone_size: NA; cdr3_nt: TGTGCCAGCAGTTATTTGTCGGGAAGAACCGGGGAGCTGTTTTTT; cdr3_aa: CASSYLSGRTGELFF
v_call: TRBV30; d_call: NA; j_call: TRBJ1-1; clone_size: NA; cdr3_nt: TGTGCCTGGAGTGTAGGGGGAAACACTGAAGCTTTCTTT; cdr3_aa: CAWSVGGNTEAFF
v_call: TRBV6-1; d_call: TRBD2; j_call: TRBJ2-5; clone_size: NA; cdr3_nt: TGTGCCAGCATGATAGGGACTACCCAAGAGACCCAGTACTTC; cdr3_aa: CASMIGTTQETQYF
v_call: TRBV2; d_call: NA; j_call: TRBJ2-7; clone_size: NA; cdr3_nt: TGTGCCAGCACCGACAGGTATAGCTCCTACGAGCAGTACTTC; cdr3_aa: CASTDRYSSYEQYF
v_call: TRBV2; d_call: TRBD1; j_call: TRBJ2-2; clone_size: NA; cdr3_nt: TGTGCCAGCAGTTTCGACAGGGGGCCGAACACCGGGGAGCTGTTTTTT; cdr3_aa: CASSFDRGPNTGELFF